Below are 14 T cell receptor beta chains sequenced from a single sample in a study of cytomegalovirus exposure and HLA in healthy donors. In the PCR, 60 Vbeta and 13 Jbeta primers were used. Sequencing was performed with immunoSEQ multiplex PCR; in TCRdb, only in-frame clones are kept and a portion is missing. The data contain hundreds of thousands of clones, 70% to 80% of them singletons. Sequencing was done on a sample of PBMCs. The receptors derive from a male donor in good health and CMV-seronegative.

With regard to this clone: Other DNA sequences from this sample encode an identical CDR3 as well. The chain has TRBV29-1 and TRBJ2-7; D is undetermined. Germline values: CDR1 SQVTM, CDR2 ANQGSEA. V shed 2 bases and J shed 6 bases, with 11 bases lying between them. This CDR3 comprises 12 residues. The CDR3 loop is CSVERGAGEQYF. CDR3 coding DNA: TGCAGCGTTGAACGAGGAGCCGGCGAGCAGTACTTC.

Only one count was recorded for this clone. CDR3 DNA: TGTGCCAGGAGGGGACAGGGTAACTGCGAGCAGTACTTC. Encoded protein: CARRGQGNCEQYF. This sequence joins TRBV19 and TRBJ2-7; 9 bases agree with TRBD1. Germline trimming cut 9 bases from V and 6 bases from J; bases unmatched to any gene: 9. The CDR3 spans 13 residues. Germline V gene sequence: CDR1 LNHDA, CDR2 SQIVND (reference sequence).

This chain joins TRBV6-1 and TRBJ2-4; D gene unclear. The length of the CDR3 is 12 residues. Trimming took off 4 bases at V and 4 bases at J, with 5 bases between the two ends. In germline, CDR1 is MNHNS, CDR2 SASEGT. The DNA for the CDR3 is TGTGCCAGCAGTGTGCTAAAAAACATTCAGTACTTC. Translating gives CASSVLKNIQYF.

The chain joins TRBV2 to TRBJ2-5; 9 bases fit TRBD2. The end of the DNA fits TRBJ2-7 better, so the J call may be wrong. Germline lookup yields CDR1 SNHLY and CDR2 FYNNEI. The CDR3 is made up of 16 amino acids. CDR3 region: CASSEGRLADAYEQYF. The CDR3 DNA follows: TGTGCCAGCAGTGAAGGCCGACTAGCGGACGCCTACGAGCAGTACTTC.

This rearrangement joins TRBV7-9 to TRBJ2-5; 7 bases are a match to TRBD1. The CDR3 sequence is 17 residues long. Germline CDR1 and CDR2: SEHNR and FQNEAQ (reference sequence). V trimming: 0 bases; J trimming: 1 base; junction bases outside the gene matches: 8. CDR3 sequence (DNA): TGTGCCAGCAGCTTAGCGAACAGGGGAAACAGCCAAGAGACCCAGTACTTC. Amino acids: CASSLANRGNSQETQYF. The complete variable domain, with remaining parts taken from reference TRBV7-9 and TRBJ2-5, reads DTGVSQNPRHKITKRGQNVTFRCDPISEHNRLYWYRQTLGQGPEFLTYFQNEAQLEKSRLLSDRFSAERPKGSFSTLEIQRTEQGDSAMYLCASSLANRGNSQETQYFGPGTRLLVL.

The chain combines TRBV10-3 with TRBJ2-7; 8 bases are shared with TRBD2. CDR1 ENHRY and CDR2 SYGVKD come from the germline V gene. The CDR3 contains 15 residues. Trimming at V came to 0 bases and at J to 3 bases, leaving 4 bases not matched to a gene. The CDR3 here is CAISESDSGNYEQYF. The CDR3 nucleotides read TGTGCCATCAGTGAGTCTGATAGCGGGAACTACGAGCAGTACTTC.

The rearrangement uses TRBV5-5 and TRBJ2-7; 9 bases line up with TRBD2. Germline loops: CDR1 SGHKS, CDR2 YYEKEE (reference sequence). The CDR3 consists of 13 residues. V was clipped by 3 bases and J by 6 bases; unmatched bases: 4. The CDR3 DNA reads TGTGCCAGCAGCTGGGGACTAGCCGCCGAGCAGTACTTC. It codes for CASSWGLAAEQYF.

The chain is built from TRBV27 and TRBJ2-7; D is perhaps TRBD1 (5 bases). Trimming took 2 bases from V and 3 from J, leaving 5 bases between them. Germline-derived CDR1 and CDR2 are MNHEY and SMNVEV (reference sequence). The CDR3 is 12 residues long. Here the CDR3 DNA reads TGTGCCAGCAGTTTAGACAGCTACGAGCAGTACTTC. This translates into CASSLDSYEQYF.

The chain couples TRBV6-1 to TRBJ1-5, with D possibly TRBD1 on 5 matching bases. CDR1 is MNHNS, CDR2 SASEGT, per germline. CDR3 length: 16 amino acids. V gave up 2 bases and J gave up 1 base, with 12 bases separating them. The CDR3 protein is CASSEFGGGSNQPQHF. For the CDR3, the DNA is TGTGCCAGCAGTGAATTCGGGGGTGGGAGCAATCAGCCCCAGCATTTT.

The chain is built from TRBV4-1 and TRBJ2-1; 7 positions match TRBD1. Germline CDR1 and CDR2: MGHRA and YSYEKL. After removal of 1 base from V and 0 bases from J, the junction contained 6 bases not matched to a gene. The CDR3 extends over 17 amino acids. The CDR3 DNA follows: TGCGCCAGCAGCCAAGGGCTGACAGGGAGCTCCTACAATGAGCAGTTCTTC. The encoded protein is CASSQGLTGSSYNEQFF.

V is TRBV6-1 and J is TRBJ2-4; unclear D gene. V lost 5 bases, J lost 3 bases, and 5 bases lay in between. The germline V gene has CDR1 MNHNS and CDR2 SASEGT. This CDR3 has 12 amino acids. The CDR3 nucleotides read TGTGCCAGCAGTATAGTCAAAAACATTCAGTACTTC. Translating it yields CASSIVKNIQYF.

This clone was picked up one time. The chain carries TRBV5-1 and TRBJ2-1; 9 nucleotides agree with TRBD2. Germline-derived CDR1 and CDR2 are SGHRS and YFSETQ. The V gene end was trimmed by 5 bases and the J gene end by 4 bases; junction bases not matched to a gene: 4. This CDR3 comprises 14 residues. CDR3 loop: CASRGLAGYNEQFF. The CDR3 nucleotides read TGCGCCAGCAGGGGTCTAGCGGGATACAATGAGCAGTTCTTC.

This clone turned up a few times. This chain links TRBV14 with TRBJ2-2; 8 bases agree with TRBD2. This CDR3 region has 17 residues. Germline values: CDR1 SGHDN, CDR2 FVKESK. Unmatched junction bases numbered 9, after V lost 4 bases and J lost 2 bases. The CDR3 sequence is CASSPWPGTRNTGELFF. The CDR3 DNA follows: TGTGCCAGCAGCCCGTGGCCCGGGACTAGAAACACCGGGGAGCTGTTTTTT.

Here the CDR3 DNA reads TGTGCCAGCAGTTCAGGGGAGCTGTTTTTT. Its translation is CASSSGELFF. This chain connects TRBV28 to TRBJ2-2; no clear D gene. V was pared by 4 bases and J by 8 bases, with 2 bases between. Germline V CDR1 and CDR2: MDHEN, SYDVKM. The CDR3 has 10 residues.